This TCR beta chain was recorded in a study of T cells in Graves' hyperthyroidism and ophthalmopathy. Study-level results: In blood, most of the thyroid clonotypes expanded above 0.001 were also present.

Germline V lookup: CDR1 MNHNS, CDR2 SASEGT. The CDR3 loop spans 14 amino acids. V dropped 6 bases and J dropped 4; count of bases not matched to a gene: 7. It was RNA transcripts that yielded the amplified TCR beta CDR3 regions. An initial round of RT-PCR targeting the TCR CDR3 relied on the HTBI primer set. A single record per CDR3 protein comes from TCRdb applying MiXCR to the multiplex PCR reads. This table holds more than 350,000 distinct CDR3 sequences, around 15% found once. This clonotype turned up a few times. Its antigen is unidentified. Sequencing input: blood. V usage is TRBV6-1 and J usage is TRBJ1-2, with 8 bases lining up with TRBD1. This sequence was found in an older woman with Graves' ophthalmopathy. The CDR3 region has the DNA TGTGCCAGCAGGGACAGGGCAATCACCTATGGCTACACCTTC. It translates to CASRDRAITYGYTF.